The 6 T cell receptor beta chains reported below all come from one sample, sequenced in a study of cytomegalovirus exposure and HLA in healthy donors. With 60 Vbeta and 13 Jbeta primers, the PCR was carried out. Assay used: immunoSEQ multiplex PCR; TCRdb lists only in-frame clones, some missing. The data show 150,000 to 200,000 clones, around three quarters seen once. Sequenced material: PBMCs. Source of these receptors: a boy under 18 in good health and CMV-seronegative.

V gene TRBV10-3 combines with J gene TRBJ2-3; 14 nucleotides agree with TRBD2. The J segment lost 4 bases and the V segment lost 8 bases, leaving 5 bases of the junction unmatched. From germline, CDR1 is ENHRY and CDR2 SYGVKD. This CDR3 contains 15 residues. This CDR3 reads CAIAETSGGADTQYF. CDR3 DNA sequence: TGTGCCATCGCAGAGACTAGCGGGGGGGCAGATACGCAGTATTTT.

The V call is TRBV5-1, the J call TRBJ2-2, with D perhaps TRBD2 (6 bases). V lost 4 bases and J 2 bases, leaving 9 bases between the germline ends. This CDR3 is built from 14 residues. The germline CDR1 and CDR2 sequences are SGHRS and YFSETQ. In DNA form, the CDR3 reads TGCGCCAGCAGCCCGGGAGCCAACACCGGGGAGCTGTTTTTT. Translated, it gives CASSPGANTGELFF.

The gene calls are TRBV30 and TRBJ2-4; 7 bases fit TRBD1. The J segment lost 7 bases and the V segment lost 5 bases, leaving 17 bases of the junction unmatched. CDR1 and CDR2 (germline): GTSNPN, SVGIG (reference sequence). The CDR3 has 16 amino acids. The CDR3 sequence is CAWDEQGPAGYNIQYF. CDR3 bases: TGTGCCTGGGATGAACAGGGGCCCGCGGGCTACAACATTCAGTACTTC.

This clone was seen more than once but under ten times. V and J are TRBV6-4 and TRBJ1-1, with D possibly TRBD1 on 5 matching bases. Germline values: CDR1 MRHNA, CDR2 SNTAGT. The CDR3 spans 17 residues. V was trimmed by 3 bases and J by 1 base, leaving 18 bases between them. The CDR3 nucleotides are TGTGCCAGCAGTGAAGGTCCCCATCCCGGGGGGAACACTGAAGCTTTCTTT. Translation gives CASSEGPHPGGNTEAFF.

This clone was found a few times. This rearrangement joins TRBV19 to TRBJ1-6, with 11 nucleotides matching TRBD1. The CDR3 has 14 residues. Germline-derived CDR1 and CDR2 are LNHDA and SQIVND (reference sequence). The J segment lost 9 bases and the V segment lost 3 bases, leaving 1 base of the junction unmatched. The CDR3 DNA reads TGTGCCAGTAGTATGGGGACAGGGGGTTCACCCCTCCACTTT. Its protein product is CASSMGTGGSPLHF.

This chain uses TRBV30 with TRBJ1-1; D is possibly TRBD1 (5 bases). V lost 3 bases to trimming and J lost 5 bases, with 22 bases between them. Germline assignment: CDR1 GTSNPN and CDR2 SVGIG (reference sequence). CDR3 length equals 16 residues. The CDR3 bases are TGTGCCTGGAGCAACCGGGGGGGGAAGAGGGGAACTGAAGCTTTCTTT. As protein: CAWSNRGGKRGTEAFF.